This TCR beta chain derives from a study of blood T cell repertoires in COVID-19. Patients at the Seattle site were enrolled during active infection and followed longitudinally. This table comes from immunoSEQ multiplex PCR, and its TCRdb copy is limited to in-frame clones, with some not included. This table has about 160,000 clones, approximately 79% appearing once. The V gene's germline CDR1 is LNHDA and CDR2 SQIVND (reference sequence). The J segment lost 2 bases and the V segment lost 7 bases, leaving 7 bases of the junction unmatched. CDR3 length: 14 residues. The sequencing sample was made of peripheral blood. The TCR originated in a woman aged 55-70 years with COVID-19, enrolled during active disease. V is TRBV19 and J is TRBJ1-2, with TRBD1 identical over 7 bases. CDR3: CASTGQVANYGYTF. DNA for the CDR3: TGTGCCAGTACAGGACAGGTAGCCAACTATGGCTACACCTTC.